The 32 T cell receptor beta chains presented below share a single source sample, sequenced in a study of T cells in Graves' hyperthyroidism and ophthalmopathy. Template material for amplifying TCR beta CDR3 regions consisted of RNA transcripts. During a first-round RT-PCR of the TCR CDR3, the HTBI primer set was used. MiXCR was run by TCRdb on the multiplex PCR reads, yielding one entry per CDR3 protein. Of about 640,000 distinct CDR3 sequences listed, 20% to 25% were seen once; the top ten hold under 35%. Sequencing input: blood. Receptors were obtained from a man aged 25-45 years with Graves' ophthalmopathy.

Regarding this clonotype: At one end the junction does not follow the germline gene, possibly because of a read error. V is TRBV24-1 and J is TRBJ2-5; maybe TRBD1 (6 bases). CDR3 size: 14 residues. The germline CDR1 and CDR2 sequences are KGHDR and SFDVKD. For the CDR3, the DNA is TGTGCCACCAGTGATCAACAGGGTTTTGAGATCCAGTACTTC. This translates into CATSDQQGFEIQYF.

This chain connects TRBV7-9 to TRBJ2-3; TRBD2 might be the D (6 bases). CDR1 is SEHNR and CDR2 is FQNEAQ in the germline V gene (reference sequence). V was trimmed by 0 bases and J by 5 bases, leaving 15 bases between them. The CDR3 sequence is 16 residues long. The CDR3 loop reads CASSLASGQGGDTQYF. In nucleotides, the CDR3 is TGTGCCAGCAGCTTAGCTTCCGGGCAGGGAGGAGATACGCAGTATTTT. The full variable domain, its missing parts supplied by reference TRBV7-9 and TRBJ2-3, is DTGVSQNPRHKITKRGQNVTFRCDPISEHNRLYWYRQTLGQGPEFLTYFQNEAQLEKSRLLSDRFSAERPKGSFSTLEIQRTEQGDSAMYLCASSLASGQGGDTQYFGPGTRLTVL.

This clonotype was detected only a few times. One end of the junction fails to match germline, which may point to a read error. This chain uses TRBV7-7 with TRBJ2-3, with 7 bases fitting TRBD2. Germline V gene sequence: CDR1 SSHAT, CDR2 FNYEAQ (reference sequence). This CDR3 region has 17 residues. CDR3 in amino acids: CASSPGPAGSSGDTQYF. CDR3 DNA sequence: TGTGCTAGCAGCCCAGGTCCAGCGGGATCCTCAGGCGATACGCAGTATTTT.

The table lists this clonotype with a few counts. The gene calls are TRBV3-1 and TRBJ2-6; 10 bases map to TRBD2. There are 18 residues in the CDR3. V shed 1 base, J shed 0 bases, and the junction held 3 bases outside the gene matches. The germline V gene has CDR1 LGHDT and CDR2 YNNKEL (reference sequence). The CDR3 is CASSQGSSGSSGANVLTF. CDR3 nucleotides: TGTGCCAGCAGCCAAGGGTCTAGCGGGAGCTCTGGGGCCAACGTCCTGACTTTC.

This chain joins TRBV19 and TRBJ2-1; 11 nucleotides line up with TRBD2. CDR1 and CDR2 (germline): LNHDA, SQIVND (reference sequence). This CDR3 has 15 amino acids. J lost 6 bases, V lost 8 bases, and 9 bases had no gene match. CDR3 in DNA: TGTGCCAGTGGATTAGCGGGAGGGCCATTCAATGAGCAGTTCTTC. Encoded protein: CASGLAGGPFNEQFF. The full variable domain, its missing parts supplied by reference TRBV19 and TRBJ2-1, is DGGITQSPKYLFRKEGQNVTLSCEQNLNHDAMYWYRQDPGQGLRLIYYSQIVNDFQKGDIAEGYSVSREKKESFPLTVTSAQKNPTAFYLCASGLAGGPFNEQFFGPGTRLTVL.

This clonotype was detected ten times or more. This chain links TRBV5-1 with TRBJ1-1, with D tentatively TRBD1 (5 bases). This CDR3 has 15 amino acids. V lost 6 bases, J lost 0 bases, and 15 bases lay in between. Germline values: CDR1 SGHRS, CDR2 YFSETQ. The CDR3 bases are TGCGCCAGCACTATTGGGGCTTCACTGAACACTGAAGCTTTCTTT. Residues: CASTIGASLNTEAFF.

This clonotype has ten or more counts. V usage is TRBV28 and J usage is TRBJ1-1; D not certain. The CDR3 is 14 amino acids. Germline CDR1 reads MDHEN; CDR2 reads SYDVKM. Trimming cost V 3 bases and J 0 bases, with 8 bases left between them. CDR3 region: CASSFRALNTEAFF. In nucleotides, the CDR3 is TGTGCCAGCAGTTTTAGGGCCCTGAACACTGAAGCTTTCTTT.

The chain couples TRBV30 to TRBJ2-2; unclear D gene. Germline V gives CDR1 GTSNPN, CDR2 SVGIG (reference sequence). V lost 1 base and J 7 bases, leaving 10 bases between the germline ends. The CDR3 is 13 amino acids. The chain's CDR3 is CAWSELRNGELFF. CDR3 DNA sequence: TGTGCCTGGAGTGAACTTCGAAACGGGGAGCTGTTTTTT.

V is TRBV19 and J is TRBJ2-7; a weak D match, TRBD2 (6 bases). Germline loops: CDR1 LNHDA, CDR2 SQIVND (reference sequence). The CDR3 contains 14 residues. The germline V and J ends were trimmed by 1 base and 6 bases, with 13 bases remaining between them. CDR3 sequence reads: CASSIALAFVEQYF. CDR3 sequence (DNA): TGTGCCAGTAGTATAGCGCTAGCGTTTGTCGAGCAGTACTTC. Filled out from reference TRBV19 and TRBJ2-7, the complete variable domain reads DGGITQSPKYLFRKEGQNVTLSCEQNLNHDAMYWYRQDPGQGLRLIYYSQIVNDFQKGDIAEGYSVSREKKESFPLTVTSAQKNPTAFYLCASSIALAFVEQYFGPGTRLTVT.

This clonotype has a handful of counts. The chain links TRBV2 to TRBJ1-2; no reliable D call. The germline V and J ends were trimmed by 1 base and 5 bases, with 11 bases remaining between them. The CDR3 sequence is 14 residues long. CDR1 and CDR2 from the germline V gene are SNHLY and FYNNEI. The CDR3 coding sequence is TGTGCCAGCAGTGAAGGGTTATTCAAGTATGGCTACACCTTC. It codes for CASSEGLFKYGYTF.

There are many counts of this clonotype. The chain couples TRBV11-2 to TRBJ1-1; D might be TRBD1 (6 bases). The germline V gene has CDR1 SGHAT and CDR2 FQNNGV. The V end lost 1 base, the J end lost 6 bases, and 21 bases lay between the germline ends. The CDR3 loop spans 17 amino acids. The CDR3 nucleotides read TGTGCCAGCAGCTTAGGCCCCCCGGGGGGGCTGGGGGCTGAAGCTTTCTTT. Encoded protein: CASSLGPPGGLGAEAFF. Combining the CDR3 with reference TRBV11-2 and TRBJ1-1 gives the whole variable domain EAGVAQSPRYKIIEKRQSVAFWCNPISGHATLYWYQQILGQGPKLLIQFQNNGVVDDSQLPKDRFSAERLKGVDSTLKIQPAKLEDSAVYLCASSLGPPGGLGAEAFFGQGTRLTVV.

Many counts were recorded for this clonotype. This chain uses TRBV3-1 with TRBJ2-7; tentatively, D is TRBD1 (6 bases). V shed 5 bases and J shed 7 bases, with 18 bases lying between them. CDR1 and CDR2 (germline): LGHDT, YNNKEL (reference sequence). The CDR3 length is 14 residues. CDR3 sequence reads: CASSSQGGTWEQYF. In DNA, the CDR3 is TGTGCCAGCAGCTCCCAAGGGGGAACTTGGGAGCAGTACTTC.

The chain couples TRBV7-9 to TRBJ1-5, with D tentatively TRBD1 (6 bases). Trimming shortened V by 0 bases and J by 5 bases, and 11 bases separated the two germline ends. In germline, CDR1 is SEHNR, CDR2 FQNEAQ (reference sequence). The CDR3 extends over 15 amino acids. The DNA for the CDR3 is TGTGCCAGCAGCTTAGCGGGCAGGGGAGATCAGCCCCAGCATTTT. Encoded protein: CASSLAGRGDQPQHF.

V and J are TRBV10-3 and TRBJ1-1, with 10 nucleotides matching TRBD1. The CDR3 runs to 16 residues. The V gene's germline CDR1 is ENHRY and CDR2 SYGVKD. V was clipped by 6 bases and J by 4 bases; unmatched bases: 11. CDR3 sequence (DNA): TGTGCCATCAGCGTCCCGGGACAGGGGAAGGCCACTGAAGCTTTCTTT. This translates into CAISVPGQGKATEAFF.

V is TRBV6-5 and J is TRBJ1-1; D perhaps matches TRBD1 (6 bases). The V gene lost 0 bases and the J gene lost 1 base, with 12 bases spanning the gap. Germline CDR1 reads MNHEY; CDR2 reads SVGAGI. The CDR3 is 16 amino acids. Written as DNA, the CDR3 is TGTGCCAGCAGTTACTCAGCGGGACACCAGAACACTGAAGCTTTCTTT. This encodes CASSYSAGHQNTEAFF.

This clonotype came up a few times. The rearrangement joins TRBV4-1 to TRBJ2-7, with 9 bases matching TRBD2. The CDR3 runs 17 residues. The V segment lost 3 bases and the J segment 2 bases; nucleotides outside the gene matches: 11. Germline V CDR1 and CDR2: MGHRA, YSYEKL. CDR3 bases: TGCGCCAGCAGCCAGGGTCCCGGGGCTAGCGGGGCCTACGAGCAGTACTTC. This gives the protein CASSQGPGASGAYEQYF.

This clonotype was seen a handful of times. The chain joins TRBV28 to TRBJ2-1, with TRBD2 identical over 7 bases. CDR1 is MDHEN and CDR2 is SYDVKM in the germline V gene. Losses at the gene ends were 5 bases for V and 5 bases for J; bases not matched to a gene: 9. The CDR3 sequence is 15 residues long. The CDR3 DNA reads TGTGCCAGCAGTGAAGCGGGACCGAAACACAATGAGCAGTTCTTC. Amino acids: CASSEAGPKHNEQFF.

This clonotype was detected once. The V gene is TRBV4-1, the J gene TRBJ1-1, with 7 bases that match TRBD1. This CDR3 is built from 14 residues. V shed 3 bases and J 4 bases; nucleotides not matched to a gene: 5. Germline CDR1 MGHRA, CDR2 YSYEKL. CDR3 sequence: CASSHVTGVTEAFF. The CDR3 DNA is TGCGCCAGCAGCCATGTTACAGGGGTCACTGAAGCTTTCTTT.

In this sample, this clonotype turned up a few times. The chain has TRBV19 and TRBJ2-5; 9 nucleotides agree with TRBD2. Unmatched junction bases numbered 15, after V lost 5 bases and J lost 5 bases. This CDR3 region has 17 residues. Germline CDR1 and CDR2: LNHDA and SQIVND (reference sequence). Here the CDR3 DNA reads TGTGCCAGTAGTCCTAGGGGTTTAGCGGGAGATTTGGAGACCCAGTACTTC. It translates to CASSPRGLAGDLETQYF.

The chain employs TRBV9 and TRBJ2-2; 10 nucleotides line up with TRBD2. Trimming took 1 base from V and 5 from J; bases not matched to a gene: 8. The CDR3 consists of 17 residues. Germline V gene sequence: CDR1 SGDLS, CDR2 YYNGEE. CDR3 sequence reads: CASSVPLAGEDTGELFF. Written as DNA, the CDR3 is TGTGCCAGCAGCGTACCCCTAGCGGGAGAGGATACCGGGGAGCTGTTTTTT. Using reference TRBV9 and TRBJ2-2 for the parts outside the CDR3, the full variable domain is DSGVTQTPKHLITATGQRVTLRCSPRSGDLSVYWYQQSLDQGLQFLIQYYNGEERAKGNILERFSAQQFPDLHSELNLSSLELGDSALYFCASSVPLAGEDTGELFFGEGSRLTVL.

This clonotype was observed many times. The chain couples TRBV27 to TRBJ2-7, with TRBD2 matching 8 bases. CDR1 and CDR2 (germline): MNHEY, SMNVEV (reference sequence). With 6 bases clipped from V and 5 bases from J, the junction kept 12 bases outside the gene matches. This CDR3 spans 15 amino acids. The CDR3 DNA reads TGTGCCAGCAGCCCCGGGTTAGGACTAGCTGACGAGCAGTACTTC. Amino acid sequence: CASSPGLGLADEQYF.

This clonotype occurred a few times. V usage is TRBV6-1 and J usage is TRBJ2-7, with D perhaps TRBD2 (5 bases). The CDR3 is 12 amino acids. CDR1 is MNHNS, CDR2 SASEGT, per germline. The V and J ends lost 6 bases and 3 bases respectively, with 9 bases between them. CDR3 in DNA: TGTGCCAGCAGGAAGGACTTCTACGAGCAGTACTTC. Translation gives CASRKDFYEQYF.

As DNA, the CDR3 is TGTGCCAGCAGCGTCAGCGGGAGAGTAAACGAGCAGTACTTC. It is translated as CASSVSGRVNEQYF. J is TRBJ2-7 and V is TRBV9, with 8 bases fitting TRBD2. Germline CDR1 is SGDLS and CDR2 is YYNGEE. The CDR3 consists of 14 residues. The junction had 6 bases not matched to a gene; V was cut back by 2 bases and J by 5 bases.

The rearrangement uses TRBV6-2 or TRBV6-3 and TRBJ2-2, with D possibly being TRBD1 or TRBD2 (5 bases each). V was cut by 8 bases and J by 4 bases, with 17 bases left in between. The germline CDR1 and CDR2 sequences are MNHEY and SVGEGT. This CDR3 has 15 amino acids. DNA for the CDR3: TGTGCCAGCCTCCGTCTGGCAGGGAGCACCGGGGAGCTGTTTTTT. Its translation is CASLRLAGSTGELFF.

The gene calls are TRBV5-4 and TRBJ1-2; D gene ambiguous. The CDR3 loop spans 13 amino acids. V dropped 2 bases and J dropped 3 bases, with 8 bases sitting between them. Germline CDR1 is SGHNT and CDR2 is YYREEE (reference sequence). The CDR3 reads CASSFERDYGYTF. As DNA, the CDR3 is TGTGCCAGCAGCTTTGAAAGGGACTATGGCTACACCTTC.

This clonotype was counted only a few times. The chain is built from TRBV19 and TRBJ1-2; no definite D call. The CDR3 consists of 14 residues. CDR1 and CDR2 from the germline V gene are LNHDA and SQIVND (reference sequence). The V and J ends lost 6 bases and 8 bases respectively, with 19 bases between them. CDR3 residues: CASSSPGVDWGYTF. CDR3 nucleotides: TGTGCCAGTAGCTCTCCGGGTGTTGATTGGGGCTACACCTTC.

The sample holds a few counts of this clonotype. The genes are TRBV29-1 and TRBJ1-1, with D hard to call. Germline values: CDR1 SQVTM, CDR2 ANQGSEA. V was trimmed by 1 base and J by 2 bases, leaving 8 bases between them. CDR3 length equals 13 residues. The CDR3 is CSVEVIQNTEAFF. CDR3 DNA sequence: TGCAGCGTTGAAGTAATTCAAAACACTGAAGCTTTCTTT.

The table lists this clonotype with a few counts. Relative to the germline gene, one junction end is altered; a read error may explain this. CDR3 DNA sequence: TGTGCCAGCAGTATAGCTGCGGGGATAGCCAAAAACATTCAGTACTTC. Translating gives CASSIAAGIAKNIQYF. The chain employs TRBV12-3 or TRBV12-4 and TRBJ2-4; maybe TRBD2 (6 bases). The CDR3 is 16 amino acids.

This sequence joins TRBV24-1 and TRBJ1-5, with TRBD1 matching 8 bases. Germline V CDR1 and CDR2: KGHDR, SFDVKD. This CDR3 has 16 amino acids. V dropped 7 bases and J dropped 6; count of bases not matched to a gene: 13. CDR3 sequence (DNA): TGTGCCACCAGGCTCCCGACAGGGGAGGGTAGTCAGCCCCAGCATTTT. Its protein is CATRLPTGEGSQPQHF.

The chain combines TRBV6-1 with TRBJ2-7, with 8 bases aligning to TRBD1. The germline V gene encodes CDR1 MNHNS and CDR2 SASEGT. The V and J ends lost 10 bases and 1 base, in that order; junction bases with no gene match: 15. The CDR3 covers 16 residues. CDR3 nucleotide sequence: TGTGCCACCGACCAAGCCCGGGACAGGCCATCCTACGAGCAGTACTTC. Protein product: CATDQARDRPSYEQYF.

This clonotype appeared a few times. The CDR3 is CASSLGQASSYEQYF. Here the CDR3 DNA reads TGTGCCAGCAGCTTAGGCCAGGCGAGCTCCTACGAGCAGTACTTC. The chain is built from TRBV7-9 and TRBJ2-7; unclear D gene. The CDR3 extends over 15 amino acids. The germline V and J ends were trimmed by 1 base and 0 bases, with 10 bases remaining between them. Germline CDR1 and CDR2: SEHNR and FQNEAQ (reference sequence).

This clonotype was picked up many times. This chain's CDR3 is CASSSQGYDTDTQYF. CDR3 nucleotides: TGTGCCAGCAGTTCCCAGGGGTACGACACAGATACGCAGTATTTT. V usage is TRBV6-2 or TRBV6-3 and J usage is TRBJ2-3, with D possibly TRBD1 on 6 matching bases. This CDR3 has 15 amino acids. Trimming removed 4 bases at V and 2 bases at J, with 13 bases between. CDR1 and CDR2 from the germline V gene are MNHEY and SVGEGT.